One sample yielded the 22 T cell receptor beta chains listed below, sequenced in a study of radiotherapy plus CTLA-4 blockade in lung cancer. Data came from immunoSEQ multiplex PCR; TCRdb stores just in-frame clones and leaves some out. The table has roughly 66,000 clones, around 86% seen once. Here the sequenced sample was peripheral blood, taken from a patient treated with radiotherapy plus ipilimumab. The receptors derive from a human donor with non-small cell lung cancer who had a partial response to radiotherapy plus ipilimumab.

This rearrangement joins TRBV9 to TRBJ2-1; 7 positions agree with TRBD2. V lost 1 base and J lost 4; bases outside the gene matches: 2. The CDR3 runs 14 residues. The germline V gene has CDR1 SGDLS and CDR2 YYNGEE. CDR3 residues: CASSVSSGYNEQFF. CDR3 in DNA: TGTGCCAGCAGCGTATCTAGCGGTTACAATGAGCAGTTCTTC.

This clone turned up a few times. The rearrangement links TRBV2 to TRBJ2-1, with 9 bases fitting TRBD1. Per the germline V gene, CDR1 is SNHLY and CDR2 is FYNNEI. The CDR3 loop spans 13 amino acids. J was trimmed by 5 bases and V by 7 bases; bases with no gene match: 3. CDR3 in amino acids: CASTRDRDNEQFF. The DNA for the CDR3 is TGTGCCAGCACCCGGGACAGGGACAATGAGCAGTTCTTC. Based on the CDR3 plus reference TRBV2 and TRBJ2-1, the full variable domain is EPEVTQTPSHQVTQMGQEVILRCVPISNHLYFYWYRQILGQKVEFLVSFYNNEISEKSEIFDDQFSVERPDGSNFTLKIRSTKLEDSAMYFCASTRDRDNEQFFGPGTRLTVL.

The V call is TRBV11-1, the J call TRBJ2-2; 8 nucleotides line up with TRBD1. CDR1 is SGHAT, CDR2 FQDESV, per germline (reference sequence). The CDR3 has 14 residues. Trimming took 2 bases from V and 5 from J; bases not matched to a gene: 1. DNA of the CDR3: TGTGCCAGCAGCTTAAGGGACAGGACCGGGGAGCTGTTTTTT. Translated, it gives CASSLRDRTGELFF.

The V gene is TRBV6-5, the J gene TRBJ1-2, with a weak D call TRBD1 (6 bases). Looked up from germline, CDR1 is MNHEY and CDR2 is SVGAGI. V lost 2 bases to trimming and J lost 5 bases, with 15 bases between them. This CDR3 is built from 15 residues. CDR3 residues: CASSYGATGTYGYTF. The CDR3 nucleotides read TGTGCCAGCAGTTACGGGGCTACAGGGACATATGGCTACACCTTC.

CDR3 residues: CASSFGTGNQPQHF. The CDR3 DNA sequence: TGTGCCAGCAGCTTCGGGACAGGGAATCAGCCCCAGCATTTT. This sequence joins TRBV7-9 and TRBJ1-5; 9 nucleotides agree with TRBD1. The germline CDR1 and CDR2 sequences are SEHNR and FQNEAQ (reference sequence). The CDR3 is 14 residues long. Trimming took 3 bases from V and 4 from J; bases not matched to a gene: 1.

CDR3 in amino acids: CASSFNTDYNEQFF. In DNA, the CDR3 is TGTGCCAGTAGTTTCAACACAGACTACAATGAGCAGTTCTTC. This sequence joins TRBV19 and TRBJ2-1; D is undetermined. Germline CDR1 LNHDA, CDR2 SQIVND (reference sequence). This CDR3 contains 14 residues. The germline V and J ends were trimmed by 5 bases and 3 bases, with 11 bases remaining between them.

CDR3 nucleotides: TGTGCCAGCAGTGAGTTAAGCAGCGGCAAAAACATTCAGTACTTC. Its translation: CASSELSSGKNIQYF. This chain connects TRBV6-1 to TRBJ2-4; D may be TRBD2 (5 bases). V dropped 3 bases and J dropped 3 bases, with 12 bases sitting between them. CDR1 and CDR2 (germline): MNHNS, SASEGT. This CDR3 region has 15 residues.

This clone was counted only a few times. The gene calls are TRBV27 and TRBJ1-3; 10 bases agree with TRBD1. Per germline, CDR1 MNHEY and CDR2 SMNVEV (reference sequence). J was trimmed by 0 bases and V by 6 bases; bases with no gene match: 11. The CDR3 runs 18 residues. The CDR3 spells CASSNRDRGRNSGNTIYF. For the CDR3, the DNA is TGTGCCAGCAGCAATCGCGACAGGGGGCGAAACTCTGGAAACACCATATATTTT.

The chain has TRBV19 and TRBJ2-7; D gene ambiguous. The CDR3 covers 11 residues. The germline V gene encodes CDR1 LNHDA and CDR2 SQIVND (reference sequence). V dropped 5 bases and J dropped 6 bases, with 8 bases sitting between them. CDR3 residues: CASSAASEQYF. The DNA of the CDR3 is TGTGCCAGTAGTGCGGCGTCCGAGCAGTACTTC.

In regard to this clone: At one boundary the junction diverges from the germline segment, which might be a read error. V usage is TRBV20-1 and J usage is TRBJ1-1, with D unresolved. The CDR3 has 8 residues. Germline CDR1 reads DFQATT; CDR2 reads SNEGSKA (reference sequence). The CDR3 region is CSAPGGPF. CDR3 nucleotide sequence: TGCAGTGCCCCGGGAGGACCATTT.

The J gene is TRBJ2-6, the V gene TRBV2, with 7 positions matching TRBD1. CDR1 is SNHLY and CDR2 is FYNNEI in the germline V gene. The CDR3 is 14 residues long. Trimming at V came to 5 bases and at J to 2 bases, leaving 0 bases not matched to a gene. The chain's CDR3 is CASSRGPGANVLTF. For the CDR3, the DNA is TGTGCCAGCAGTAGGGGGCCTGGGGCCAACGTCCTGACTTTC.

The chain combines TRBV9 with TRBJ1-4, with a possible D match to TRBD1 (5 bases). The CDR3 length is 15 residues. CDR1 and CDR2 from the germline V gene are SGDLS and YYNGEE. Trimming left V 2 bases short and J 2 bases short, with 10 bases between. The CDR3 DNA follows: TGTGCCAGCAGCGTCGGGGGGGGGACTAATGAAAAACTGTTTTTT. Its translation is CASSVGGGTNEKLFF.

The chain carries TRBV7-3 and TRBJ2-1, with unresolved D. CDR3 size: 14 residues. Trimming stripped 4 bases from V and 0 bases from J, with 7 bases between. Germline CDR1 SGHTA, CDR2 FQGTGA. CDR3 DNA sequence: TGTGCCAGCAGCTCCGCGAGCTCCTACAATGAGCAGTTCTTC. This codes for CASSSASSYNEQFF.

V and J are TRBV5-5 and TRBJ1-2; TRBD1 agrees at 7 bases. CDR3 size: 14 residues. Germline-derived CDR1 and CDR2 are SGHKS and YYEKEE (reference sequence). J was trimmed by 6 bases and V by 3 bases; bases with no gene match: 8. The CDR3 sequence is CASSSATGFNGYTF. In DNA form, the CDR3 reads TGTGCCAGCAGCTCAGCGACAGGGTTTAATGGCTACACCTTC.

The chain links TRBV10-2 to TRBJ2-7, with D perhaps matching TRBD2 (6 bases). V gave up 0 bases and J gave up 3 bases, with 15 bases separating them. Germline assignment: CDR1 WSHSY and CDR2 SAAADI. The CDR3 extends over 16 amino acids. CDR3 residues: CASSESGTSSYYEQYF. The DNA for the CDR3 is TGCGCCAGCAGTGAGTCGGGAACTAGCTCATACTACGAGCAGTACTTC.

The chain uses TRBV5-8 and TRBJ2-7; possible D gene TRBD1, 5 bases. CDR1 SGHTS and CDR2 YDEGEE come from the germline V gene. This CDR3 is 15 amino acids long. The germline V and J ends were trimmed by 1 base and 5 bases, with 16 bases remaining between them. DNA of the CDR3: TGTGCCAGCAGCTTGAGGCAGGGTAATGCGCACGAGCAGTACTTC. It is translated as CASSLRQGNAHEQYF.

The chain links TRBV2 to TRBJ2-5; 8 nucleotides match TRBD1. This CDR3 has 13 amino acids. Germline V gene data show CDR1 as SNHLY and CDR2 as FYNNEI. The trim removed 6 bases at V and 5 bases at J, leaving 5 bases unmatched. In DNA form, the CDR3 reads TGTGCCAGCAGGGACAGGGTAGCGGAGACCCAGTACTTC. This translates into CASRDRVAETQYF.

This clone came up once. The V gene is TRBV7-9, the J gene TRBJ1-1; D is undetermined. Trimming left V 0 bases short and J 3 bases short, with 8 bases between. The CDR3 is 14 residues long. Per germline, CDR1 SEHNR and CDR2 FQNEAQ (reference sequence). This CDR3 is CASSLAQIHTEAFF. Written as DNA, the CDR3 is TGTGCCAGCAGCTTAGCACAGATACACACTGAAGCTTTCTTT.

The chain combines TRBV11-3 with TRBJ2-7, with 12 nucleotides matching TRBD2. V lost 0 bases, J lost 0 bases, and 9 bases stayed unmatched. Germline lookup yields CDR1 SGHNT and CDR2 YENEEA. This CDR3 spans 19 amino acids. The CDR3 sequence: CASSLDCLAGGVTSYEQYF. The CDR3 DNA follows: TGTGCCAGCAGCTTAGATTGTCTAGCGGGGGGGGTAACCTCCTACGAGCAGTACTTC. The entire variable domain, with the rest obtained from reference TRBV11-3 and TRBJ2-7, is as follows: EAGVVQSPRYKIIEKKQPVAFWCNPISGHNTLYWYLQNLGQGPELLIRYENEEAVDDSQLPKDRFSAERLKGVDSTLKIQPAELGDSAVYLCASSLDCLAGGVTSYEQYFGPGTRLTVT.

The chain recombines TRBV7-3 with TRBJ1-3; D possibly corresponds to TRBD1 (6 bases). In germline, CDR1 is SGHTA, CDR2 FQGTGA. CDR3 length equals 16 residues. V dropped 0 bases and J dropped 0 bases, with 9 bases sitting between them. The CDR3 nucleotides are TGTGCCAGCAGCTTAACGGCGACAGGCTCTGGAAACACCATATATTTT. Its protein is CASSLTATGSGNTIYF.

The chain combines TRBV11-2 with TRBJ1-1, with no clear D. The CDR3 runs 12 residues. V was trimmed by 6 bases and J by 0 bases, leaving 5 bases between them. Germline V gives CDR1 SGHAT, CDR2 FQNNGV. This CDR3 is CASRSMNTEAFF. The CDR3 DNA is TGTGCCAGCAGAAGCATGAACACTGAAGCTTTCTTT.

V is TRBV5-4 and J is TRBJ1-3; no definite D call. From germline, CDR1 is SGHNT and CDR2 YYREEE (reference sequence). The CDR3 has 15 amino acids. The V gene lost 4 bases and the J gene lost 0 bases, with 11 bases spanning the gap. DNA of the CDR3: TGTGCCAGCAGCGGCGGCCGGATCTCTGGAAACACCATATATTTT. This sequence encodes CASSGGRISGNTIYF.